The 27 T cell receptor beta chains below come from one sample, sequenced in a study of shared clonotypes between healthy human individuals. Profiling relied on immunoSEQ multiplex PCR, and the TCRdb table lists in-frame clones only, not all of them. The sample lists roughly 640,000 clones, approximately 97% occurring once. Sequencing was carried out using naive CD4+ T cells sorted from blood. Specified subset: CD45RA+ positively selected. Receptors were obtained from a woman aged 25 to 39 in good health.

The CDR3 coding sequence is TGTGCCAGCAGGGGGCATAGCAATCAGCCCCAGCATTTT. Translating gives CASRGHSNQPQHF. The V and J genes are TRBV27 and TRBJ1-5, with D possibly matching TRBD1 (5 bases). Germline V lookup: CDR1 MNHEY, CDR2 SMNVEV (reference sequence). V lost 6 bases to trimming and J lost 0 bases, with 6 bases between them. The CDR3 contains 13 residues.

This chain uses TRBV7-2 with TRBJ2-5; D might be TRBD1 (6 bases). The CDR3 is 13 amino acids. Germline V gives CDR1 SGHTA, CDR2 FQGNSA. V was shortened by 0 bases and J by 4 bases, with 6 bases between the two germline ends. CDR3 residues: CASSLARGETQYF. CDR3 nucleotides: TGTGCCAGCAGCTTAGCCAGGGGAGAGACCCAGTACTTC.

Notes on this clone: This same CDR3 is encoded by further DNA sequences in the sample. V gene TRBV29-1 combines with J gene TRBJ1-2; D remains ambiguous. Germline V gene lookup returns CDR1 SQVTM and CDR2 ANQGSEA. The CDR3 contains 8 residues. The CDR3, as DNA: TGCAGTGTAGACGGCTACACCTTC. This encodes CSVDGYTF.

This rearrangement joins TRBV5-8 to TRBJ1-5, with D tentatively TRBD1 (6 bases). Germline-derived CDR1 and CDR2 are SGHTS and YDEGEE. V shed 4 bases and J shed 0 bases, with 14 bases lying between them. The CDR3 runs to 16 residues. This chain's CDR3 is CASSGTGQLSNQPQHF. In DNA form, the CDR3 reads TGTGCCAGCAGCGGAACCGGACAGCTTAGCAATCAGCCCCAGCATTTT.

This clone was detected only once. The chain uses TRBV6-1 and TRBJ1-1, with TRBD1 matching over 7 bases. The J segment lost 10 bases and the V segment lost 0 bases, leaving 5 bases of the junction unmatched. This CDR3 has 13 residues. Germline CDR1 and CDR2: MNHNS and SASEGT. The CDR3, as DNA: TGTGCCAGCAGTGAAGCGCAAAGGGGGCGAGCTTTCTTT. Encoded protein: CASSEAQRGRAFF.

CDR3 bases: TGTGCCAGTAGTATACTAGCGGGAGGCAACAATGAGCAGTTCTTC. This gives the protein CASSILAGGNNEQFF. The V gene is TRBV19, the J gene TRBJ2-1; 11 nucleotides match TRBD2. J lost 5 bases, V lost 2 bases, and 2 bases had no gene match. The CDR3 covers 15 residues. Looked up from germline, CDR1 is LNHDA and CDR2 is SQIVND (reference sequence).

CDR3 DNA sequence: TGTGCCAGTGCCAGACCCGCGAACACCGGGGAGCTGTTTTTT. Amino acid sequence: CASARPANTGELFF. The chain employs TRBV19 and TRBJ2-2; D gene unclear. Germline CDR1 is LNHDA and CDR2 is SQIVND (reference sequence). This CDR3 contains 14 residues. Trimming removed 8 bases from V and 0 bases from J, with 10 bases in between. Combining the CDR3 with reference TRBV19 and TRBJ2-2 gives the whole variable domain DGGITQSPKYLFRKEGQNVTLSCEQNLNHDAMYWYRQDPGQGLRLIYYSQIVNDFQKGDIAEGYSVSREKKESFPLTVTSAQKNPTAFYLCASARPANTGELFFGEGSRLTVL.

The chain employs TRBV14 and TRBJ2-3; no definite D call. The CDR3 has 14 amino acids. V was cut by 5 bases and J by 4 bases, with 13 bases left in between. Germline CDR1 reads SGHDN; CDR2 reads FVKESK. As DNA, the CDR3 is TGTGCCAGCAGCGCAGGCTGGAACCCAGATACGCAGTATTTT. Translated: CASSAGWNPDTQYF.

The V call is TRBV27, the J call TRBJ2-1, with TRBD2 identical over 9 bases. This CDR3 comprises 13 residues. J was trimmed by 13 bases and V by 5 bases; bases with no gene match: 9. In germline, CDR1 is MNHEY, CDR2 SMNVEV (reference sequence). The CDR3 spells CASSGTAGGPQFF. For the CDR3, the DNA is TGTGCCAGCAGTGGGACTGCGGGAGGGCCACAGTTCTTC.

This chain connects TRBV11-2 to TRBJ2-3, with a weak D call TRBD2 (5 bases). V was shortened by 5 bases and J by 1 base, with 16 bases between the two germline ends. Germline CDR1 and CDR2: SGHAT and FQNNGV. The CDR3 is made up of 16 amino acids. The CDR3 spells CASSPRPLRGTDTQYF. CDR3 DNA: TGTGCCAGCAGCCCCCGCCCGCTGCGGGGCACAGATACGCAGTATTTT.

The genes are TRBV19 and TRBJ1-3; D is perhaps TRBD1 (6 bases). CDR1 and CDR2 from the germline V gene are LNHDA and SQIVND (reference sequence). V lost 8 bases and J 2 bases, leaving 13 bases between the germline ends. This CDR3 is built from 14 residues. CDR3 nucleotide sequence: TGTGCCAGTCAACAGGGAAACCCTGGAAACACCATATATTTT. It is translated as CASQQGNPGNTIYF.

This chain links TRBV7-8 with TRBJ2-1, with 8 positions matching TRBD2. Germline V gene lookup returns CDR1 SGHVS and CDR2 FQNEAQ. The CDR3 consists of 15 residues. The V segment lost 1 base and the J segment 6 bases; nucleotides outside the gene matches: 5. The CDR3 nucleotides are TGTGCCAGCAGCTTAGTGTCTAGCGGGCTCAATGAGCAGTTCTTC. This sequence encodes CASSLVSSGLNEQFF.

The gene calls are TRBV5-1 and TRBJ2-7; the match to TRBD2 covers 11 bases. This CDR3 region has 14 residues. V shed 1 base and J 13 bases; nucleotides not matched to a gene: 10. Germline CDR1 SGHRS, CDR2 YFSETQ. CDR3 amino acids: CASSLSLAGGQAYF. In DNA, the CDR3 is TGCGCCAGCAGCTTGAGCCTAGCGGGAGGCCAGGCTTACTTC.

The chain couples TRBV5-1 to TRBJ1-1; no firm D call. The length of the CDR3 is 18 residues. Germline V CDR1 and CDR2: SGHRS, YFSETQ. The V gene lost 4 bases and the J gene lost 1 base, with 23 bases spanning the gap. The CDR3 loop reads CASSKIPKGPMANTEAFF. CDR3 in DNA: TGCGCCAGCAGCAAAATTCCTAAGGGTCCTATGGCGAACACTGAAGCTTTCTTT.

This clone was recorded only once. The CDR3 DNA reads as TGCGCCAGTGGACCGGGACAGGGGAACGAGCAGTACTTC. It codes for CASGPGQGNEQYF. The chain carries TRBV5-1 and TRBJ2-7; TRBD1 matches 10 bases. With V trimmed by 8 bases and J by 5 bases, 7 bases remained unmatched. The CDR3 is 13 amino acids. Germline loops: CDR1 SGHRS, CDR2 YFSETQ.

This clone was seen once. J is TRBJ1-3 and V is TRBV4-2, with D tentatively TRBD1 (6 bases). From germline, CDR1 is LGHNA and CDR2 YNFKEQ. Trimming cost V 4 bases and J 4 bases, with 17 bases left between them. CDR3 length: 16 amino acids. The CDR3 DNA is TGTGCCAGCAGCCCCCTATGGGGGGCGAGGGGAAACACCATATATTTT. Its translation is CASSPLWGARGNTIYF.

The V call is TRBV19, the J call TRBJ1-5; tentatively, D is TRBD1 (5 bases). This CDR3 spans 14 amino acids. Germline loops: CDR1 LNHDA, CDR2 SQIVND (reference sequence). The V gene lost 7 bases and the J gene lost 5 bases, with 15 bases spanning the gap. CDR3 loop: CASTSWAGYQPQHF. The CDR3 DNA reads TGTGCCAGTACCTCATGGGCAGGGTATCAGCCCCAGCATTTT. Filled out from reference TRBV19 and TRBJ1-5, the complete variable domain reads DGGITQSPKYLFRKEGQNVTLSCEQNLNHDAMYWYRQDPGQGLRLIYYSQIVNDFQKGDIAEGYSVSREKKESFPLTVTSAQKNPTAFYLCASTSWAGYQPQHFGDGTRLSIL.

This clone was picked up one time. The chain links TRBV7-2 to TRBJ1-4; D is undetermined. The length of the CDR3 is 15 residues. The V end was cut by 5 bases, the J end by 8 bases, with 18 bases between. CDR1 and CDR2 (germline): SGHTA, FQGNSA. In DNA form, the CDR3 reads TGTGCCAGCAGCGCCCCCGGGAAACTCGGCGAAAAACTGTTTTTT. Amino acids: CASSAPGKLGEKLFF.

The gene calls are TRBV19 and TRBJ2-1, with TRBD2 matching over 11 bases. V was clipped by 5 bases and J by 4 bases; unmatched bases: 19. The germline V gene encodes CDR1 LNHDA and CDR2 SQIVND (reference sequence). This CDR3 comprises 20 residues. Written as DNA, the CDR3 is TGTGCCAGTAGTTTAAGACTAGCGGGATTTTCTCCCCCCTTATACAATGAGCAGTTCTTC. The encoded protein is CASSLRLAGFSPPLYNEQFF.

The V call is TRBV7-2, the J call TRBJ2-7; 8 bases are shared with TRBD1. The junction had 4 bases not matched to a gene; V was cut back by 1 base and J by 2 bases. Germline V lookup: CDR1 SGHTA, CDR2 FQGNSA. This CDR3 has 15 amino acids. This chain's CDR3 is CASSLGGQVAYEQYF. DNA for the CDR3: TGTGCCAGCAGCTTAGGGGGACAGGTCGCCTACGAGCAGTACTTC.

The chain uses TRBV2 and TRBJ1-5; D is unresolved. Germline V gene lookup returns CDR1 SNHLY and CDR2 FYNNEI. V dropped 6 bases and J dropped 5 bases, with 14 bases sitting between them. The CDR3 loop spans 14 amino acids. The CDR3 loop reads CASRRTETDQPQHF. Written as DNA, the CDR3 is TGTGCCAGCAGGAGGACCGAGACTGATCAGCCCCAGCATTTT.

The chain uses TRBV6-5 and TRBJ2-7, with TRBD2 matching over 10 bases. The ends lost 0 bases at V and 5 bases at J; junction bases unmatched: 7. CDR3 size: 16 residues. The germline CDR1 and CDR2 sequences are MNHEY and SVGAGI. The CDR3 spells CASSYSNLAGDHEQYF. Here the CDR3 DNA reads TGTGCCAGCAGTTACTCGAACCTAGCGGGAGACCACGAGCAGTACTTC.

The chain couples TRBV19 to TRBJ2-3; possibly TRBD2 for D (5 bases). Trimming left V 0 bases short and J 5 bases short, with 18 bases between. The germline gives CDR1 LNHDA, CDR2 SQIVND (reference sequence). The CDR3 is made up of 17 amino acids. The CDR3 DNA reads TGTGCCAGTAGTATAGATCCTGGGCCTAGGAGCGGAGATACGCAGTATTTT. As protein: CASSIDPGPRSGDTQYF.

V usage is TRBV7-9 and J usage is TRBJ2-1, with D unresolved. The V end lost 5 bases, the J end lost 8 bases, and 7 bases lay between the germline ends. Germline V gene lookup returns CDR1 SEHNR and CDR2 FQNEAQ (reference sequence). This CDR3 has 11 amino acids. In DNA, the CDR3 is TGTGCCAGCAGCCCCACCCATGAGCAGTTCTTC. Its translation is CASSPTHEQFF.

The V call is TRBV15, the J call TRBJ2-7; possibly TRBD1 for D (6 bases). There are 16 residues in the CDR3. V gave up 1 base and J gave up 2 bases, with 15 bases separating them. Germline loops: CDR1 LNHNV, CDR2 YYDKDF (reference sequence). CDR3 sequence (DNA): TGTGCCACCAGCAGAGGGTGGGGACAAAACACCTACGAGCAGTACTTC. Translated, it gives CATSRGWGQNTYEQYF.

V gene TRBV11-3 combines with J gene TRBJ2-2, with 7 bases matching TRBD1. The CDR3 is made up of 13 amino acids. Germline CDR1 reads SGHNT; CDR2 reads YENEEA. V shed 5 bases and J 6 bases; nucleotides not matched to a gene: 3. The CDR3, as DNA: TGTGCCAGCAGCCAAGACAGGGCCGGGGAGCTGTTTTTT. The encoded protein is CASSQDRAGELFF.

The chain couples TRBV10-1 to TRBJ2-1; D is unclear. The V end lost 0 bases, the J end lost 15 bases, and 12 bases lay between the germline ends. The CDR3 totals 12 residues. Germline V gene data show CDR1 as WNHNN and CDR2 as SYGVQD (reference sequence). The CDR3 here is CASSESTSHPFF. The CDR3 DNA reads TGCGCCAGCAGTGAGTCGACGTCCCACCCGTTCTTC.